One and the same sample provided the 27 T cell receptor beta chains below, sequenced in a study of vaccination and CD4 T cells after COVID-19. An Oncomine TCR Beta short-read assay was used to sequence the DNA from cultured CD4+ T cells. TCRdb recomputed calls from the PCR reads with MiXCR, one row per CDR3 protein. The repertoire has fewer than 20,000 distinct CDR3 sequences, 50% to 65% of them found once; the top ten carry about 8%. These receptors' targets are unknown. Treatment denoted: approximately nine-day PBMC culture with coronavirus spike peptide pools or control peptides (ViraFEST assay). The sample was CD4+ T cells from blood, cultured in vitro. The receptors were gathered from a human donor who had recovered from COVID-19.

The chain joins TRBV19 to TRBJ2-3, with D perhaps TRBD2 (7 bases). From germline, CDR1 is LNHDA and CDR2 SQIVND (reference sequence). The germline V and J ends were trimmed by 3 bases and 6 bases, with 25 bases remaining between them. This CDR3 is built from 18 residues. The CDR3 bases are TGTGCCAGTAGTATGGGGGGGGCCCGACTGTCGGGTCTGGATACGCAGTATTTT. Protein product: CASSMGGARLSGLDTQYF.

The rearrangement links TRBV2 to TRBJ2-2; TRBD2 agrees at 11 bases. V was pared by 8 bases and J by 5 bases, with 7 bases of the junction left unmatched. The CDR3 length is 15 residues. CDR1 and CDR2 from the germline V gene are SNHLY and FYNNEI. For the CDR3, the DNA is TGTGCCAGCGGTTTCGGGACTAGCGGTACCGGGGAGCTGTTTTTT. Translation gives CASGFGTSGTGELFF.

This clonotype was seen more than once but under ten times. The rearrangement links TRBV7-2 to TRBJ2-5; 10 positions match TRBD2. Germline V gene sequence: CDR1 SGHTA, CDR2 FQGNSA. The ends lost 8 bases at V and 0 bases at J; junction bases unmatched: 6. The CDR3 covers 15 residues. The CDR3 DNA sequence: TGTGCCAGCCAAGCGGGAGGGGCGTACCAAGAGACCCAGTACTTC. Encoded protein: CASQAGGAYQETQYF.

The V and J genes are TRBV15 and TRBJ1-3, with D possibly matching TRBD1 (5 bases). V lost 6 bases, J lost 6 bases, and 21 bases lay in between. The CDR3 contains 16 residues. Germline V lookup: CDR1 LNHNV, CDR2 YYDKDF (reference sequence). The DNA for the CDR3 is TGTGCCACCAGACACAGGAGGGAGACTCTGGAAAACACCATATATTTT. Encoded protein: CATRHRRETLENTIYF.

The rearrangement links TRBV7-9 to TRBJ1-2, with 7 bases that match TRBD1. The germline V gene encodes CDR1 SEHNR and CDR2 FQNEAQ (reference sequence). The V and J ends lost 5 bases and 12 bases, in that order; junction bases with no gene match: 9. The CDR3 is made up of 12 amino acids. In DNA form, the CDR3 reads TGTGCCAGCAGCAGTACAGGGGTTCCCGACACCTTC. It codes for CASSSTGVPDTF.

The chain links TRBV24-1 to TRBJ2-2; D not certain. Trimming removed 8 bases at V and 1 base at J, with 10 bases between. Germline CDR1 reads KGHDR; CDR2 reads SFDVKD. The CDR3 spans 14 residues. CDR3: CATMARLNTGELFF. In DNA form, the CDR3 reads TGTGCCACCATGGCCCGTCTGAACACCGGGGAGCTGTTTTTT.

A few counts support this clonotype. The rearrangement links TRBV28 to TRBJ1-2; D unresolved. The length of the CDR3 is 15 residues. In germline, CDR1 is MDHEN, CDR2 SYDVKM. The ends were cut back, 7 bases at V and 4 bases at J, with 19 bases in the middle. CDR3 loop: CASIQQTQTFYGYTF. DNA of the CDR3: TGTGCCAGCATCCAGCAGACTCAAACTTTCTATGGCTACACCTTC.

The chain recombines TRBV6-2 or TRBV6-3 with TRBJ2-5; D remains unclear. With 0 bases removed from V and 4 bases from J, the gap between germline ends came to 15 bases. The CDR3 is 16 amino acids. Germline values: CDR1 MNHEY, CDR2 SVGEGT. The CDR3 DNA is TGTGCCAGCAGTTACTCGAAGGGCCCACTGGGAGAGACCCAGTACTTC. This gives the protein CASSYSKGPLGETQYF.

V and J are TRBV30 and TRBJ1-3; no clear D. CDR1 and CDR2 (germline): GTSNPN, SVGIG (reference sequence). The CDR3 has 12 amino acids. Between the trimmed V and J ends, which lost 8 bases and 0 bases, there was a span of 8 bases. In DNA, the CDR3 is TGTGCCGGGGAGAGCTCTGGAAACACCATATATTTT. Amino acid sequence: CAGESSGNTIYF.

The chain joins TRBV6-1 to TRBJ1-5, with D hard to call. CDR1 and CDR2 (germline): MNHNS, SASEGT. The CDR3 runs 14 residues. V shed 2 bases and J shed 9 bases, with 14 bases lying between them. This chain's CDR3 is CASSELAGVGPQHF. As DNA, the CDR3 is TGTGCCAGCAGTGAATTGGCGGGAGTGGGGCCCCAGCATTTT.

This chain joins TRBV6-1 and TRBJ2-5, with D hard to call. Germline V gene sequence: CDR1 MNHNS, CDR2 SASEGT. The V and J ends lost 5 bases and 2 bases respectively, with 9 bases between them. The CDR3 is 13 residues long. The CDR3 DNA sequence: TGTGCCAGCAGTAATACCGCACAAGAGACCCAGTACTTC. Protein sequence: CASSNTAQETQYF.

CDR3 residues: CASSLWAGRDYGYTF. The CDR3 DNA is TGTGCCAGCAGTTTATGGGCAGGGAGGGACTATGGCTACACCTTC. J is TRBJ1-2 and V is TRBV27; D possibly corresponds to TRBD1 (5 bases). There are 15 residues in the CDR3. Trimming shortened V by 1 base and J by 3 bases, and 12 bases separated the two germline ends. Germline loops: CDR1 MNHEY, CDR2 SMNVEV (reference sequence).

The J gene is TRBJ2-1, the V gene TRBV12-3 or TRBV12-4, with 9 bases lining up with TRBD2. The junction had 6 bases not matched to a gene; V was cut back by 3 bases and J by 9 bases. This CDR3 is 14 amino acids long. The CDR3 coding sequence is TGTGCCAGCAGTTTGGCGGGACTAGCTAGTGAGCAGTTCTTC. Protein sequence: CASSLAGLASEQFF.

The V call is TRBV6-1, the J call TRBJ1-5, with D possibly matching TRBD1 (6 bases). Germline V gene sequence: CDR1 MNHNS, CDR2 SASEGT. Deletions cut 7 bases from V and 3 bases from J, with 13 bases between. The CDR3 spans 14 residues. In DNA, the CDR3 is TGTGCCAGCACCAAACAGGGTCCCAATCAGCCCCAGCATTTT. This encodes CASTKQGPNQPQHF.

This clonotype was picked up a small number of times. This chain connects TRBV6-1 to TRBJ2-1, with D possibly TRBD1 on 6 matching bases. The CDR3 length is 16 residues. Per germline, CDR1 MNHNS and CDR2 SASEGT. V dropped 6 bases and J dropped 2 bases, with 17 bases sitting between them. CDR3 residues: CASSRETGYAYNEQFF. CDR3 coding DNA: TGTGCCAGCAGCCGAGAGACAGGTTACGCCTACAATGAGCAGTTCTTC.

V and J are TRBV7-3 and TRBJ1-6; no reliable D call. The germline V gene encodes CDR1 SGHTA and CDR2 FQGTGA. Trimming left V 2 bases short and J 7 bases short, with 6 bases between. The CDR3 spans 13 residues. CDR3 protein: CASSLSNNSPLHF. CDR3 DNA sequence: TGTGCCAGCAGCTTATCGAACAATTCACCCCTCCACTTT.

The chain employs TRBV7-8 and TRBJ2-5; D call uncertain. This CDR3 is 14 amino acids long. V was trimmed by 6 bases and J by 7 bases, leaving 18 bases between them. Germline V gives CDR1 SGHVS, CDR2 FQNEAQ. The CDR3 sequence: CASSLFVEVATQYF. CDR3 coding DNA: TGTGCCAGCAGTTTATTCGTCGAAGTGGCGACCCAGTACTTC.

This clonotype was counted between two and nine times. The J gene is TRBJ1-2, the V gene TRBV7-2; D is possibly TRBD1 (5 bases). Germline CDR1 is SGHTA and CDR2 is FQGNSA. The CDR3 length is 15 residues. Between the trimmed V and J ends, which lost 3 bases and 7 bases, there was a span of 18 bases. As DNA, the CDR3 is TGTGCCAGCAGCTTGGGGTGGGACCCTGGTGGTGGCTACACCTTC. This translates into CASSLGWDPGGGYTF.

This clonotype was picked up a small number of times. This chain joins TRBV6-2 or TRBV6-3 and TRBJ1-6; TRBD1 aligns across 8 bases. The J segment lost 7 bases and the V segment lost 4 bases, leaving 6 bases of the junction unmatched. Germline V lookup: CDR1 MNHEY, CDR2 SVGEGT. The CDR3 runs 15 residues. CDR3 residues: CASSWTGLENSPLHF. The DNA for the CDR3 is TGTGCCAGCAGTTGGACAGGGCTGGAGAATTCACCCCTCCACTTT.

In this sample, this clonotype turned up a few times. This chain joins TRBV30 and TRBJ2-1, with TRBD2 identical over 8 bases. From germline, CDR1 is GTSNPN and CDR2 SVGIG (reference sequence). The CDR3 spans 15 residues. Losses at the gene ends were 0 bases for V and 7 bases for J; bases not matched to a gene: 8. The CDR3 protein is CAWSVTSGRRNEQFF. In DNA, the CDR3 is TGTGCCTGGAGTGTAACCAGCGGGAGAAGGAATGAGCAGTTCTTC.

The rearrangement uses TRBV20-1 and TRBJ1-5; TRBD1 agrees at 8 bases. The J segment lost 6 bases and the V segment lost 3 bases, leaving 1 base of the junction unmatched. Germline values: CDR1 DFQATT, CDR2 SNEGSKA (reference sequence). This CDR3 contains 12 residues. As DNA, the CDR3 is TGCAGTGCTAGGACAGGGGTTCAGCCCCAGCATTTT. Protein product: CSARTGVQPQHF.

There are a few counts of this clonotype. The chain combines TRBV27 with TRBJ1-5, with D hard to call. The ends were cut back, 4 bases at V and 4 bases at J, with 11 bases in the middle. This CDR3 region has 14 residues. Looked up from germline, CDR1 is MNHEY and CDR2 is SMNVEV (reference sequence). The CDR3 sequence is CASSSPADNQPQHF. CDR3 nucleotide sequence: TGTGCCAGCAGTTCTCCGGCAGATAATCAGCCCCAGCATTTT.

This clonotype appeared once. The J gene is TRBJ1-4, the V gene TRBV6-1; TRBD1 agrees at 9 bases. The CDR3 runs 16 residues. Trimming removed 4 bases from V and 7 bases from J; junction bases left unmatched: 10. Germline V gene data show CDR1 as MNHNS and CDR2 as SASEGT. The CDR3 is CASSVEQGAVTEKLFF. In DNA form, the CDR3 reads TGTGCCAGCAGTGTAGAACAGGGGGCGGTTACTGAAAAACTGTTTTTT.

The CDR3, as DNA: TGTGCCAGCCGCCCTAGGCCGTCCTACAATGAGCAGTTCTTC. Amino acids: CASRPRPSYNEQFF. V and J are TRBV2 and TRBJ2-1; D is unresolved. The germline V gene encodes CDR1 SNHLY and CDR2 FYNNEI. The CDR3 covers 14 residues. Trimming left V 8 bases short and J 1 base short, with 12 bases between.

A single count supports this clonotype. This chain links TRBV19 with TRBJ2-1; a weak D match, TRBD1 (5 bases). V lost 3 bases and J lost 4, with 7 bases in between. CDR1 and CDR2 from the germline V gene are LNHDA and SQIVND (reference sequence). The CDR3 consists of 13 residues. CDR3 amino acids: CASSIQGYNEQFF. The CDR3 DNA reads TGTGCCAGTAGTATTCAGGGATACAATGAGCAGTTCTTC.

The CDR3 sequence: CASTNSGANVLTF. For the CDR3, the DNA is TGTGCCAGCACGAACTCTGGGGCCAACGTCCTGACTTTC. The chain employs TRBV6-1 and TRBJ2-6; D unresolved. The germline CDR1 and CDR2 sequences are MNHNS and SASEGT. This CDR3 has 13 residues. V lost 7 bases to trimming and J lost 0 bases, with 4 bases between them.

The chain joins TRBV18 to TRBJ1-2, with D possibly matching TRBD1 (5 bases). V gave up 4 bases and J gave up 8 bases, with 14 bases separating them. The CDR3 is made up of 13 amino acids. CDR1 is KGHSH, CDR2 LQKENI, per germline. The CDR3 region is CASSQSGTEGYTF. The CDR3 DNA sequence: TGTGCCAGCTCACAGTCCGGGACTGAAGGCTACACCTTC.